The T cell receptor (beta chain) under discussion was sequenced for a study of cytomegalovirus exposure and HLA in healthy donors. Primers: 60 Vbeta forward and 13 Jbeta reverse. The method was immunoSEQ multiplex PCR; TCRdb's version includes in-frame clones alone and lacks a portion of them. The sample records 60,000 to 65,000 clones, around 68% being singletons. A note on this clone: The antigen is undetermined.

Study-level results: It emerged from a later analysis that several of the most significant clusters appeared to be linked to common viral pathogens. For TCR beta chains, V- and J-gene trimming was later linked to a missense DCLRE1C variant.

V lost 0 bases and J lost 9; bases outside the gene matches: 0. Germline loops: CDR1 SGHRS, CDR2 YFSETQ. The CDR3 runs 14 residues. The rearrangement uses TRBV5-1 and TRBJ1-6; 10 nucleotides agree with TRBD1. This receptor was taken from a man between 45 and 60 years old in good health and CMV-seropositive. Sequencing used PBMCs. CDR3 protein: CASSLGDRGSPLHF. DNA for the CDR3: TGCGCCAGCAGCTTGGGGGACAGGGGTTCACCCCTCCACTTT.